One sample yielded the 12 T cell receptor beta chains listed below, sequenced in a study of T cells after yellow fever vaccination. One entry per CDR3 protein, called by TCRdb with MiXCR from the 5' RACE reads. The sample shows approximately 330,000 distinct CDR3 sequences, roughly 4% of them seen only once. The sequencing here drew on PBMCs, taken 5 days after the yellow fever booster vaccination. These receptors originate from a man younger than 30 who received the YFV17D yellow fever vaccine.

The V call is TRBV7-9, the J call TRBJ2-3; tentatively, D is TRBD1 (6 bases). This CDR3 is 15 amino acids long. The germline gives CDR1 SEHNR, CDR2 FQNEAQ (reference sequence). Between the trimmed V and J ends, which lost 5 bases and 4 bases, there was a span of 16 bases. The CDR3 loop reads CASSQHNRAADTQYF. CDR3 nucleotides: TGTGCCAGCAGCCAACACAACAGGGCCGCAGATACGCAGTATTTT. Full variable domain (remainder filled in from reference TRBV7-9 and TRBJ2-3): DTGVSQNPRHKITKRGQNVTFRCDPISEHNRLYWYRQTLGQGPEFLTYFQNEAQLEKSRLLSDRFSAERPKGSFSTLEIQRTEQGDSAMYLCASSQHNRAADTQYFGPGTRLTVL.

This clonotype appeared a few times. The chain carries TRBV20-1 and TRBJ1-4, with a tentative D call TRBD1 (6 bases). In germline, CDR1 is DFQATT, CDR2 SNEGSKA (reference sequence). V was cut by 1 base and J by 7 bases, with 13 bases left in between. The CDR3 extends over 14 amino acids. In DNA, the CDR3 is TGCAGTGCTAGAGTGAAACGGGACATTGAAAAACTGTTTTTT. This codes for CSARVKRDIEKLFF.

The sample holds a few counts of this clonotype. The CDR3 is CASSHPQGGEPEAFF. DNA for the CDR3: TGCGCCAGCAGCCATCCACAGGGGGGGGAGCCTGAAGCTTTCTTT. The chain is built from TRBV4-1 and TRBJ1-1; the match to TRBD1 covers 8 bases. CDR1 is MGHRA, CDR2 YSYEKL, per germline. CDR3 length equals 15 residues. V gave up 3 bases and J gave up 6 bases; unmatched junction bases: 9.

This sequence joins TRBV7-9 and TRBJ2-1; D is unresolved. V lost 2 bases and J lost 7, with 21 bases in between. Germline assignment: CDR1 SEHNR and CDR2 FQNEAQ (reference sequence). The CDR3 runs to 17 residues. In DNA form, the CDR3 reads TGTGCCAGCAGCTTATGGTCGGAGCACGGCCTCGGTAATGAGCAGTTCTTC. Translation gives CASSLWSEHGLGNEQFF.

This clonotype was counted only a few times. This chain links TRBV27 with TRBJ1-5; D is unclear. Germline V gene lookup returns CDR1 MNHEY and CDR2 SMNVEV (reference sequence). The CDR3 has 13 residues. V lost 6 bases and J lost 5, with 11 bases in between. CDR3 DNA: TGTGCCAGCAGCGACCGTTGGGATCAGCCCCAGCATTTT. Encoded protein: CASSDRWDQPQHF.

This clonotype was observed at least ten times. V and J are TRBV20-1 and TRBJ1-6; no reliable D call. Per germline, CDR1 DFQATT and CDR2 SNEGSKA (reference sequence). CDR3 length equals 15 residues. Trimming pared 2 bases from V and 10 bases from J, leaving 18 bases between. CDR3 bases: TGCAGTGCTAGATCCCGGGTACGGGGAAGCTCACCCCTCCACTTT. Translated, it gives CSARSRVRGSSPLHF.

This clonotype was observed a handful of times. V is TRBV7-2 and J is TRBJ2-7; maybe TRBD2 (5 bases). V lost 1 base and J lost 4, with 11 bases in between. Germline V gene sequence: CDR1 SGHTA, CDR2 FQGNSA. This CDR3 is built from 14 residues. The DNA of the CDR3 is TGTGCCAGCAGCTTAGTACGGGGTGATTACGAGCAGTACTTC. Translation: CASSLVRGDYEQYF.

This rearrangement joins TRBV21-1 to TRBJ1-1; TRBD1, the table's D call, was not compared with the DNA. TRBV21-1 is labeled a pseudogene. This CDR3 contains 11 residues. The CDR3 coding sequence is TGTGCCAGCAGGGGGCAGGGGCAAGCTTTCTTT. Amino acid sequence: CASRGQGQAFF.

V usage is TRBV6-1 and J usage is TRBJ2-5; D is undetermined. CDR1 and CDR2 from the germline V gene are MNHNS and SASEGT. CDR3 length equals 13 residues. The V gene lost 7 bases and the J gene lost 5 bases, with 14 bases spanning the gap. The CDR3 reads CASIGYLGETQYF. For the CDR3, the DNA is TGTGCCAGCATAGGTTACCTGGGGGAGACCCAGTACTTC.

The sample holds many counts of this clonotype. CDR3 nucleotide sequence: TGTGCCAGCAGCTTTACAGGGTCCTATGGCTACACCTTC. The encoded protein is CASSFTGSYGYTF. V gene TRBV5-4 combines with J gene TRBJ1-2; weak D call: TRBD1 (6 bases). CDR3 length: 13 residues. The germline V gene encodes CDR1 SGHNT and CDR2 YYREEE (reference sequence). Trimming stripped 2 bases from V and 4 bases from J, with 9 bases between. The full variable domain, completed using reference TRBV5-4 and TRBJ1-2, is ETGVTQSPTHLIKTRGQQVTLRCSSQSGHNTVSWYQQALGQGPQFIFQYYREEENGRGNFPPRFSGLQFPNYSSELNVNALELDDSALYLCASSFTGSYGYTFGSGTRLTVV.

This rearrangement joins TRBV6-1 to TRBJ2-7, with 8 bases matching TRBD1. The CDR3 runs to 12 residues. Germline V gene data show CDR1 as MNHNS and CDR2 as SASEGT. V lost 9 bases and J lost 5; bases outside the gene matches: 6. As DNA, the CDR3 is TGTGCCAGTAGGACAGGGTGGAACGAGCAGTACGTC. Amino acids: CASRTGWNEQYV.

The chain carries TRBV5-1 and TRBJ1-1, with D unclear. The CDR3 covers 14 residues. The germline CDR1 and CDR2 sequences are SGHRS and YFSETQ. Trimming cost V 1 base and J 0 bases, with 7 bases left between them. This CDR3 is CASSLWTVNTEAFF. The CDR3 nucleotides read TGCGCCAGCAGCTTGTGGACGGTGAACACTGAAGCTTTCTTT.